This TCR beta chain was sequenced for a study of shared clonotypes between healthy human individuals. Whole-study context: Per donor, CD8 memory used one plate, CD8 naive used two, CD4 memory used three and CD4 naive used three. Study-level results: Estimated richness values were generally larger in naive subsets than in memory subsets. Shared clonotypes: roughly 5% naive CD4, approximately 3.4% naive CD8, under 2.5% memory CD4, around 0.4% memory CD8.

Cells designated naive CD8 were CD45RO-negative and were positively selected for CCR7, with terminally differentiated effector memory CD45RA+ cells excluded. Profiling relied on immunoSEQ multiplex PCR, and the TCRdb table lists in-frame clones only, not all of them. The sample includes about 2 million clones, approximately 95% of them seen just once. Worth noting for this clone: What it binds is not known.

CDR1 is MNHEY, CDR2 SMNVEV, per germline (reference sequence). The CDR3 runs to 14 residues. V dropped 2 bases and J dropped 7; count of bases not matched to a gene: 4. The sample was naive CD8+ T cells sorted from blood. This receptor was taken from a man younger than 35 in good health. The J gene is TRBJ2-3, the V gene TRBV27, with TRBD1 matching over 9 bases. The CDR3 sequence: CASSLRTGVNTQYF. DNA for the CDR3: TGTGCCAGCAGTTTAAGGACAGGGGTGAATACGCAGTATTTT.